This T cell receptor (beta chain) was found in a study of Ad26.COV2.S vaccination and SARS-CoV-2 variants. About the study: The trial was COV1001 and the donor's arm was Ad26.COV2.S.

This CDR3 spans 15 amino acids. Trimming pared 3 bases from V and 1 base from J, leaving 10 bases between. In germline, CDR1 is LNHNV, CDR2 YYDKDF (reference sequence). This table comes from immunoSEQ multiplex PCR, and its TCRdb copy is limited to in-frame clones, with some not included. The sample holds some 320,000 clones, 86% seen once. This clone has only one observation. Treatment indicated: approximately 18 received Ad26.COV2.S at low or high dose, single or two shots; roughly five received placebo; per-sample allocation not given. Specimens were obtained on day 63 following the first vaccine or placebo injection. Recruitment in Boston yielded a donor of adult age, 18-55 years. The study used a vaccine consisting of an Ad26 vector that expressed Wuhan-strain SARS-CoV-2 spike.

The chain links TRBV15 to TRBJ2-1, with D perhaps matching TRBD2 (6 bases). This sequence was found in a person aged 18-60 years who received the Ad26.COV2.S COVID-19 vaccine or a placebo. This sample comprised peripheral blood, obtained in a trial of Ad26.COV2.S vaccine versus placebo. The CDR3 nucleotides are TGTGCCACCAGCAGTCAGAGCGGGTCCTACAATGAGCAGTTCTTC. Translated: CATSSQSGSYNEQFF.